This T cell receptor beta chain was recovered during a study of T cell responses to AZD1222 COVID-19 vaccine (dated by TCRdb to the early 2020s). Context from the whole study: TCR sequencing was performed for 230 to 250 trial participants, of whom roughly 200 were given two doses of AZD1222 and around 26 were given two doses of MenACWY control vaccine. Enrollment into the trials was organized by age into subgroups of 18-55, 56-69 and 70-plus years, and those subgroups contained roughly 150, 30 and 60 TCR-sequenced participants, respectively.

The germline V gene gives CDR1 as LGHNA and CDR2 as YNFKEQ. Trimming removed 1 base from V and 0 bases from J, leaving 7 bases between the germline ends. Including cysteine and phenylalanine, the CDR3 has 15 amino acids. Only the CDR3 part of the read is kept: 45 bases, read in frame from the first base. Taken with the paper, the label for time point translates to: about 28 days (+/-7) after the second vaccine dose. Because spike-specific TCR depth and breadth did not differ between the two schedules, AZD1222 recipients who got a second dose at roughly 4 weeks were pooled with those who got a second dose at roughly 12 weeks. The vaccinee samples were drawn from two UK trials, COV001 and COV002, one of which was a single-blind randomized controlled phase 2/3 trial testing AZD1222 (ChAdOx1 nCoV-19) in healthy adults. For TCRbeta chain sequencing, PBMC samples from trial participants were taken at day 0 and at day 28 after the second dose.

The CDR3 regions of human TCRbeta chains were subjected to immunosequencing. The paper's data handling went like this. Repertoire TCRs were matched against a reference library of SARS-CoV-2-specific TCRs generated with the MIRA antigen-specificity platform. Breadth was defined as the fraction of unique TCRs that were SARS-CoV-2-associated, and depth was defined as the fraction of total T cells that were SARS-CoV-2-associated. Using the MIRA data, each spike-specific TCR was mapped to the spike region that the TCR reacts to and placed in a CD4 or CD8 class. Log10-transformed breadth and depth values were compared by one-way ANOVA with Sidak's multiple comparisons tests. TCRdb provides this immuneACCESS table in a form limited to in-frame rearrangements. Some clones are lacking; in checked studies, under half of them reflect an unresolved V gene, and why the rest are absent is not known. From that table come the V and J calls and clone size; the DNA was used to work out D and trimming. For this sample there are 100,000 to 120,000 clones; approximately 94% appear just once. 2.9% of the sample goes to the ten largest clones.

Turning to this clone: Its antigen remains unidentified. Base qualities are not recorded, but no much larger clone differs from it by a single base.

The research as a whole found: A significant rise in spike-specific TCR breadth and depth was observed after two AZD1222 doses relative to day 0 and relative to MenACWY recipients. The whole spike protein was spanned by vaccine-associated CD4 TCRs, and dominant responses were seen in regions 160-218 and 743-854. Reportedly, almost half of the unique spike-specific TCRs recognized epitopes lying outside the regions that are mutated in the B.1.351 and B.1.1.7 variants. Because no samples from the day 14 peak response were available, repertoires could be characterized only after the peak T cell response. Conclusions about previously exposed vaccinees are limited, since just five or six AZD1222 recipients were seropositive for SARS-CoV-2 at baseline. In the small 56-69-year group, the increase in depth fell short of significance, most likely because of low power. Participants were mostly white British and included more females than males, and it was suggested by the authors that clonal diversity may have been underestimated.

Sequenced material: peripheral blood, taken 28 days after the second AZD1222 dose. The sequence derives from an adult who received the AZD1222 COVID-19 vaccine. The sequence links TRBV4-2 to TRBJ1-3; the D gene cannot be named for sure. This receptor carries the CDR3 CASSQAPDSGNTIYF. The nucleotide sequence is TGTGCCAGCAGCCAAGCCCCAGACTCTGGAAACACCATATATTTT.